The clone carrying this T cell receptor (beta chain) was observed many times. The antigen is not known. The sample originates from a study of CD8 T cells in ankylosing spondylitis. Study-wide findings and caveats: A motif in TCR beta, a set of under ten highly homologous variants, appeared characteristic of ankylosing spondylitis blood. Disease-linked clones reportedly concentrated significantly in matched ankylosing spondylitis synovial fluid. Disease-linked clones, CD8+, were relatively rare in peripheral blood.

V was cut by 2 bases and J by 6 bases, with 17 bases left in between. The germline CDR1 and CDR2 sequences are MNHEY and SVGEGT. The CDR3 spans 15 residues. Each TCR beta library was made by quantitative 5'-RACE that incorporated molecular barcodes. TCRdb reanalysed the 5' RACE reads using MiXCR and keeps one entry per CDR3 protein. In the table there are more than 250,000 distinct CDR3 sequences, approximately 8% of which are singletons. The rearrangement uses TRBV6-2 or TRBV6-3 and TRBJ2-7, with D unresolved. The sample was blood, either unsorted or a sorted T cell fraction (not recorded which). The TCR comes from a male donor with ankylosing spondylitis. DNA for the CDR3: TGTGCCAGCAGTTACCTGGACCCGAGCGTTGGCGAGCAGTACTTC. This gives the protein CASSYLDPSVGEQYF.